The 28 T cell receptor beta chains below come from one sample, sequenced in a study of metastatic and nonmetastatic thyroid tumors. Patients were all untreated before their thyroid surgery. TCRdb re-called the PCR reads via MiXCR. The table shows just over 20,000 clones, with 9.5% to 15% occurring only once. Sample: blood. All receptors come from a male donor with papillary thyroid cancer or a benign thyroid nodule (not recorded which). Some clones in this sample may be carry-over from other donors' samples.

This clone has a handful of counts. This chain links TRBV3-1 with TRBJ2-3; D ambiguous. Trimming left V 0 bases short and J 1 base short, with 8 bases between. CDR3 length: 15 amino acids. Germline V gives CDR1 LGHDT, CDR2 YNNKEL (reference sequence). CDR3 DNA sequence: TGTGCCAGCAGCCAAGAACCCGCACGCACAGATACGCAGTATTTT. It encodes CASSQEPARTDTQYF.

By its share, this clone is medium-sized. This sequence joins TRBV6-4 and TRBJ2-6; D uncertain. V lost 4 bases, J lost 1 base, and 5 bases lay in between. The CDR3 spans 14 residues. Germline-derived CDR1 and CDR2 are MRHNA and SNTAGT. The CDR3 sequence: CASSVVSGANVLTF. In DNA, the CDR3 is TGTGCCAGCAGTGTGGTTTCTGGGGCCAACGTCCTGACTTTC.

The V call is TRBV28, the J call TRBJ2-7; 9 positions agree with TRBD1. J lost 8 bases, V lost 3 bases, and 11 bases had no gene match. The CDR3 covers 15 residues. Germline-derived CDR1 and CDR2 are MDHEN and SYDVKM. CDR3 in amino acids: CASSFPIGTGNQQYF. CDR3 nucleotide sequence: TGTGCCAGCAGTTTTCCGATCGGGACAGGGAATCAGCAGTACTTC.

This clone qualifies as medium-sized. The junction departs from germline at one end; a sequencing error may be responsible. This sequence joins TRBV6-1 and TRBJ2-7; TRBD2 aligns across 13 bases. CDR1 and CDR2 from the germline V gene are MNHNS and SASEGT. This CDR3 contains 13 residues. CDR3 in amino acids: CASSSWTSGSKDF. CDR3 DNA sequence: TGTGCCAGCAGCTCCTGGACTAGCGGGAGTAAGGACTTC.

As regards this clone: At one end the junction does not follow the germline gene, possibly because of a read error. This chain uses TRBV2 with TRBJ2-2; TRBD1 or TRBD2 may be the D gene (6 bases each). The germline CDR1 and CDR2 sequences are SNHLY and FYNNEI. This CDR3 is built from 15 residues. CDR3 sequence: CASSESGGAIGGLFF. The CDR3 nucleotides are TGTGCCAGCAGTGAGTCCGGGGGCGCGATCGGGGGGCTGTTTTTT.

This clone was recorded many times. The V call is TRBV20-1, the J call TRBJ2-1; 13 bases agree with TRBD2. This CDR3 has 17 residues. CDR1 and CDR2 (germline): DFQATT, SNEGSKA (reference sequence). V gave up 6 bases and J gave up 1 base; unmatched junction bases: 9. The CDR3 DNA reads TGCAGTGCGCCCTCGGGACTAGCGGGACGTTCCTACAATGAGCAGTTCTTC. This gives the protein CSAPSGLAGRSYNEQFF.

This clone counts as medium-sized. The chain employs TRBV6-5 and TRBJ2-1; 7 bases match TRBD2. Germline V CDR1 and CDR2: MNHEY, SVGAGI. This CDR3 is built from 14 residues. After removal of 0 bases from V and 8 bases from J, the junction contained 4 bases not matched to a gene. The CDR3 DNA reads as TGTGCCAGCAGTTACTCGGGGGGGTCCGATGAGCAGTTCTTC. Translation gives CASSYSGGSDEQFF.

This clone is categorized as medium-sized. This chain links TRBV10-3 with TRBJ2-7, with D possibly matching TRBD1 (6 bases). The CDR3 totals 14 residues. The germline V and J ends were trimmed by 0 bases and 2 bases, with 8 bases remaining between them. Germline lookup yields CDR1 ENHRY and CDR2 SYGVKD. The CDR3 nucleotides are TGTGCCATCAGTGAGTCGGCAGGGGCCTACGAGCAGTACTTC. Translating it yields CAISESAGAYEQYF.

The chain couples TRBV5-1 to TRBJ2-5; unclear D gene. Germline loops: CDR1 SGHRS, CDR2 YFSETQ. CDR3 length equals 13 residues. Trimming removed 6 bases at V and 0 bases at J, with 9 bases between. As DNA, the CDR3 is TGCGCCAGCACCCTTAAATACCAAGAGACCCAGTACTTC. It encodes CASTLKYQETQYF.

This clone was detected only once. V and J are TRBV7-8 and TRBJ1-2, with a possible D match to TRBD1 (6 bases). The V gene lost 4 bases and the J gene lost 3 bases, with 15 bases spanning the gap. CDR3 length: 15 amino acids. Per the germline V gene, CDR1 is SGHVS and CDR2 is FQNEAQ. The CDR3 DNA sequence: TGTGCCAGCAGCTCCTCGTGGGAGGGGGACTATGGCTACACCTTC. Protein product: CASSSSWEGDYGYTF.

V usage is TRBV6-1 and J usage is TRBJ1-5; D uncertain. V gave up 8 bases and J gave up 8 bases, with 16 bases separating them. From germline, CDR1 is MNHNS and CDR2 SASEGT. The length of the CDR3 is 13 residues. Written as DNA, the CDR3 is TGTGCCAGCTCCCGGCTCAGTAATAAGCCCCAGCATTTT. Translation: CASSRLSNKPQHF.

Details on this clone: At one of its ends the junction is not consistent with the germline gene, which may arise from a read error. CDR3 sequence reads: CASREMTGGDNQPQHF. DNA of the CDR3: TGTGCCAGCAGAGAAATGACAGGGGGCGACAATCAGCCACAGCATTTT. The genes are TRBV6-4 and TRBJ1-5; TRBD1 agrees at 10 bases. The CDR3 totals 16 residues. Germline-derived CDR1 and CDR2 are MRHNA and SNTAGT.

This chain uses TRBV28 with TRBJ1-3; 10 nucleotides match TRBD1. Germline CDR1 and CDR2: MDHEN and SYDVKM. Trimming at V came to 6 bases and at J to 4 bases, leaving 3 bases not matched to a gene. This CDR3 region has 14 residues. The CDR3 sequence: CASSQGQGGNTIYF. Here the CDR3 DNA reads TGTGCCAGCAGCCAGGGACAGGGGGGAAACACCATATATTTT.

This clone appeared many times. The chain employs TRBV15 and TRBJ1-5; D is undetermined. The germline V gene has CDR1 LNHNV and CDR2 YYDKDF (reference sequence). V was clipped by 3 bases and J by 1 base, with 10 bases between them. The CDR3 runs 15 residues. CDR3 amino acids: CATSSSGYSNQPQHF. In DNA form, the CDR3 reads TGTGCCACCAGCAGTTCAGGTTACAGCAATCAGCCCCAGCATTTT. Complete variable domain (other parts from reference TRBV15 and TRBJ1-5): DAMVIQNPRYQVTQFGKPVTLSCSQTLNHNVMYWYQQKSSQAPKLLFHYYDKDFNNEADTPDNFQSRRPNTSFCFLDIRSPGLGDTAMYLCATSSSGYSNQPQHFGDGTRLSIL.

This clone was counted a few times. DNA for the CDR3: TGTGCCAGCAGAAACGACAGGGGCCTATACAATGAGCAGTTCTTC. Protein sequence: CASRNDRGLYNEQFF. The chain is built from TRBV6-1 and TRBJ2-1, with 8 bases identical to TRBD1. CDR3 length: 15 amino acids. Germline-derived CDR1 and CDR2 are MNHNS and SASEGT. Losses at the gene ends were 6 bases for V and 4 bases for J; bases not matched to a gene: 8.

The chain links TRBV7-2 to TRBJ2-7, with D tentatively TRBD1 or TRBD2 (6 bases each). From germline, CDR1 is SGHTA and CDR2 FQGNSA. This CDR3 has 13 residues. Trimming left V 1 base short and J 6 bases short, with 10 bases between. The DNA of the CDR3 is TGTGCCAGCAGCTTAGATGGAGGGGGCGAGCAGTACTTC. Encoded protein: CASSLDGGGEQYF.

The chain joins TRBV20-1 to TRBJ2-7; TRBD1 matches at 7 bases. The CDR3 loop spans 15 amino acids. Germline V gene data show CDR1 as DFQATT and CDR2 as SNEGSKA (reference sequence). The V gene end was trimmed by 2 bases and the J gene end by 0 bases; junction bases not matched to a gene: 7. The CDR3 sequence: CSARWGQSFSYEQYF. The CDR3 nucleotides are TGCAGTGCTAGATGGGGACAGTCGTTCTCCTACGAGCAGTACTTC.

This clone was detected a few times. CDR3 sequence reads: CASSIETSIPGELFF. The CDR3 DNA reads TGTGCCAGTAGTATTGAAACTAGCATTCCCGGGGAGCTGTTTTTT. This sequence joins TRBV19 and TRBJ2-2; D may be TRBD2 (6 bases). The germline CDR1 and CDR2 sequences are LNHDA and SQIVND (reference sequence). V dropped 3 bases and J dropped 6 bases, with 14 bases sitting between them. The CDR3 loop spans 15 amino acids.

This clone has a count of ten or more. The chain carries TRBV7-9 and TRBJ2-7, with D tentatively TRBD2 (5 bases). V dropped 2 bases and J dropped 4 bases, with 6 bases sitting between them. This CDR3 has 12 amino acids. CDR1 and CDR2 (germline): SEHNR, FQNEAQ (reference sequence). CDR3 DNA: TGTGCCAGCAGCTTATCGGGGTACGAGCAGTACTTC. Its translation is CASSLSGYEQYF.

Ten or more counts support this clone. This chain connects TRBV11-2 to TRBJ2-7; 8 nucleotides agree with TRBD1. The CDR3 is 16 residues long. The ends lost 0 bases at V and 2 bases at J; junction bases unmatched: 6. Germline assignment: CDR1 SGHAT and CDR2 FQNNGV. The CDR3 DNA sequence: TGTGCCAGCAGCTTAGATCTCCCGGGACAGGCCTACGAGCAGTACTTC. Residues: CASSLDLPGQAYEQYF.

The sample holds many counts of this clone. V usage is TRBV12-5 and J usage is TRBJ2-2, with no clear D. CDR3 length: 11 residues. Trimming cost V 7 bases and J 7 bases, with 7 bases left between them. Germline V gives CDR1 LGHNT, CDR2 FRNRAP. CDR3 amino acids: CASAAIGELFF. CDR3 coding DNA: TGTGCTAGTGCTGCGATCGGGGAGCTGTTTTTT.

This clone was seen ten or more times. This chain links TRBV20-1 with TRBJ1-3; TRBD1 might be the D (5 bases). Germline CDR1 reads DFQATT; CDR2 reads SNEGSKA (reference sequence). Trimming removed 3 bases at V and 4 bases at J, with 10 bases between. The CDR3 runs 13 residues. The DNA for the CDR3 is TGCAGTGCTAGTACAGGCTCGGGAAACACCATATATTTT. This translates into CSASTGSGNTIYF.

The genes are TRBV19 and TRBJ2-5, with TRBD2 as a possible D gene (5 bases). Germline V gene sequence: CDR1 LNHDA, CDR2 SQIVND (reference sequence). V shed 3 bases and J shed 5 bases, with 10 bases lying between them. CDR3 size: 13 residues. The CDR3 nucleotides read TGTGCCAGTAGTATTAGCGTCGAGGAGACCCAGTACTTC. This translates into CASSISVEETQYF.

By sample fraction, this clone is medium-sized (0.01 to 0.1%). J is TRBJ2-7 and V is TRBV28, with D maybe TRBD1 (5 bases). V lost 3 bases to trimming and J lost 2 bases, with 11 bases between them. The germline V gene encodes CDR1 MDHEN and CDR2 SYDVKM. There are 14 residues in the CDR3. CDR3 region: CASSFGSRAYEQYF. CDR3 bases: TGTGCCAGCAGTTTTGGGTCCAGGGCCTACGAGCAGTACTTC.

At least ten counts were recorded for this clone. The J gene is TRBJ2-3, the V gene TRBV2; D is undetermined. V was pared by 8 bases and J by 0 bases, with 12 bases between. Per the germline V gene, CDR1 is SNHLY and CDR2 is FYNNEI. The CDR3 extends over 14 amino acids. CDR3 sequence: CASARHSSTDTQYF. The CDR3 DNA reads as TGTGCCAGCGCTAGGCACAGCAGCACAGATACGCAGTATTTT.

This clone qualifies as medium-sized. The rearrangement uses TRBV19 and TRBJ2-7; 7 bases agree with TRBD1. The length of the CDR3 is 14 residues. Germline V gives CDR1 LNHDA, CDR2 SQIVND (reference sequence). The V segment lost 4 bases and the J segment 7 bases; nucleotides outside the gene matches: 10. The CDR3 DNA reads TGTGCCAGTAGTACCGGGACAGACCCTACGGAGCAGTACTTC. It is translated as CASSTGTDPTEQYF.

There are many counts of this clone. This clone may be a read error of a much larger clone one base away. Other DNA sequences of this sample code for an identical CDR3. The V gene is TRBV27, the J gene TRBJ2-7; TRBD2 is a possible D gene (6 bases). The CDR3 loop spans 15 amino acids. The germline gives CDR1 MNHEY, CDR2 SMNVEV (reference sequence). CDR3 residues: CASSLMAGNNYEQYF. CDR3 nucleotide sequence: TGCGCCAGCAGTTTGATGGCGGGGAACAACTACGAGCAGTACTTC.

On this clone: The junction and the germline gene differ at one end; a read error may be behind it. The chain is built from TRBV30 and TRBJ2-2; D not certain. Germline CDR1 is GTSNPN and CDR2 is SVGIG (reference sequence). The CDR3 runs to 13 residues. The DNA of the CDR3 is TGTGCCTGGAGTGCGGCGGCCACCTGGGAGCTGTTTTTT. Translation gives CAWSAAATWELFF. The full variable domain, completed using reference TRBV30 and TRBJ2-2, is SQTIHQWPATLVQPVGSPLSLECTVEGTSNPNLYWYRQAAGRGLQLLFYSVGIGQISSEVPQNLSASRPQDRQFILSSKKLLLSDSGFYLCAWSAAATWELFFGEGSRLTVL.